These 3 T cell receptor beta chains share one sample of origin, sequenced in a study of blood T cell repertoires in COVID-19. Assay used: immunoSEQ multiplex PCR; TCRdb lists only in-frame clones, some missing. The sample holds fewer than 350,000 clones; about nine tenths are singletons and the top ten take about 2.3%. Sequences were obtained from PBMCs or T cells enriched from blood (not recorded which). The source is a woman aged 40 to 50 with acute COVID-19.

In its sample, this clone was seen once. The chain combines TRBV2 with TRBJ1-1; 8 bases map to TRBD1. Germline V lookup: CDR1 SNHLY, CDR2 FYNNEI. This CDR3 has 14 residues. With V trimmed by 4 bases and J by 1 base, 2 bases remained unmatched. The CDR3 DNA reads as TGTGCCAGCAGTGGACAGGGGCGGAACACTGAAGCTTTCTTT. Its translation: CASSGQGRNTEAFF.

The genes are TRBV18 and TRBJ1-6; D might be TRBD1 (6 bases). CDR3 size: 14 residues. CDR1 KGHSH and CDR2 LQKENI come from the germline V gene. V shed 2 bases and J shed 9 bases, with 11 bases lying between them. The CDR3, as DNA: TGTGCCAGCTCACCAGCAGGGGTGGGTTCACCCCTCCACTTT. Its translation is CASSPAGVGSPLHF.

The chain has TRBV6-1 and TRBJ1-1, with TRBD1 identical over 8 bases. The germline gives CDR1 MNHNS, CDR2 SASEGT. The CDR3 sequence is 15 residues long. The V gene end was trimmed by 2 bases and the J gene end by 3 bases; junction bases not matched to a gene: 5. The CDR3 sequence is CASSEPGQGYTEAFF. For the CDR3, the DNA is TGTGCCAGCAGTGAACCAGGACAGGGCTACACTGAAGCTTTCTTT.